Listed below are T cell receptor beta chains from one sample, sequenced in a study of blood T cell repertoires in COVID-19. TCRdb's table, derived via immunoSEQ multiplex PCR, lists solely in-frame clones and lacks some. The profile shows about 70,000 clones, about 85% of them singletons. The sequencing sample was made of peripheral blood. The receptors derive from an elderly man with acute or convalescent COVID-19. The CDR3 runs from the conserved cysteine through the conserved F or W. A D gene is named only where the DNA matches it firmly. Where a row states a size, it is once, few, many or the class of an expanded clone; other rows omit it.

CDR3aa: CASSLRSSRNQETQYF
CDR3nt: TGTGCCAGCAGCTTGAGGTCTAGCAGAAACCAAGAGACCCAGTACTTC
abundance: once
d_gene: NA
j_gene: TRBJ2-5
v_gene: TRBV5-6

CDR3aa: CASSSGVRGNQPQHF
CDR3nt: TGTGCCAGTAGTAGCGGGGTCAGGGGCAATCAGCCCCAGCATTTT
abundance: NA
d_gene: NA
j_gene: TRBJ1-5
v_gene: TRBV19

CDR3aa: CASSQGLISTYEQYF
CDR3nt: TGTGCCAGTAGTCAGGGACTCATTTCTACCTACGAGCAGTACTTC
abundance: NA
d_gene: NA
j_gene: TRBJ2-7
v_gene: TRBV19

CDR3aa: CASSRDRPIYGYTF
CDR3nt: TGTGCCAGCAGCCGGGACAGGCCTATCTATGGCTACACCTTC
abundance: NA
d_gene: TRBD1
j_gene: TRBJ1-2
v_gene: TRBV13

CDR3aa: CASSRAGQQETQYF
CDR3nt: TGTGCCAGCAGCCGGGCGGGACAGCAAGAGACCCAGTACTTC
abundance: NA
d_gene: NA
j_gene: TRBJ2-5
v_gene: TRBV7-2

CDR3aa: CATGGTGGGYFLSGANVLTF
CDR3nt: TGTGCCACCGGGGGGACAGGGGGCGGCTACTTTCTCTCTGGGGCCAACGTCCTGACTTTC
abundance: NA
d_gene: TRBD1
j_gene: TRBJ2-6
v_gene: TRBV24-1

CDR3aa: CASRPSLFYGYTF
CDR3nt: TGTGCCAGCAGGCCGAGTCTCTTTTATGGCTACACCTTC
abundance: few
d_gene: NA
j_gene: TRBJ1-2
v_gene: TRBV28

CDR3aa: CATSEGGGLETQYF
CDR3nt: TGTGCCACCAGTGAGGGCGGGGGGTTAGAGACCCAGTACTTC
abundance: NA
d_gene: TRBD2
j_gene: TRBJ2-5
v_gene: TRBV24-1

CDR3aa: CASSLDKPYEQYF
CDR3nt: TGTGCCAGCAGCCTTGACAAGCCCTACGAGCAGTACTTC
abundance: NA
d_gene: NA
j_gene: TRBJ2-7
v_gene: TRBV6-2/TRBV6-3

CDR3aa: CASSLSGTGVVAYGYTF
CDR3nt: TGTGCCAGCAGTTTATCGGGGACAGGGGTTGTCGCCTATGGCTACACCTTC
abundance: NA
d_gene: TRBD1
j_gene: TRBJ1-2
v_gene: TRBV27

CDR3aa: CASSLGLADNQPQHF
CDR3nt: TGCGCCAGCAGCTTGGGTCTGGCAGACAATCAGCCCCAGCATTTT
abundance: NA
d_gene: NA
j_gene: TRBJ1-5
v_gene: TRBV5-1

CDR3aa: CASSPAGAGGEGEQFF
CDR3nt: TGCGCCAGCAGCCCAGCTGGGGCAGGGGGAGAGGGTGAGCAGTTCTTC
abundance: NA
d_gene: TRBD1
j_gene: TRBJ2-1
v_gene: TRBV4-3

CDR3aa: CASSGQAENQPQHF
CDR3nt: TGTGCCAGCAGCGGACAGGCTGAGAATCAGCCCCAGCATTTT
abundance: NA
d_gene: TRBD1
j_gene: TRBJ1-5
v_gene: TRBV2

CDR3aa: CASSSGLAGYNEQFF
CDR3nt: TGTGCCAGCAGCTCCGGACTAGCGGGATACAATGAGCAGTTCTTC
abundance: NA
d_gene: TRBD2
j_gene: TRBJ2-1
v_gene: TRBV7-2

CDR3aa: CASSRGGRITNYGYTF
CDR3nt: TGTGCCAGCTCCCGAGGGGGACGGATCACTAACTATGGCTACACCTTC
abundance: NA
d_gene: NA
j_gene: TRBJ1-2
v_gene: TRBV2

CDR3aa: CASSQGRGKNIQYF
CDR3nt: TGTGCCAGCAGCCAAGGAAGGGGCAAAAACATTCAGTACTTC
abundance: once
d_gene: NA
j_gene: TRBJ2-4
v_gene: TRBV3-1/TRBV3-2

CDR3aa: CASSPRDRRLYEQYF
CDR3nt: TGTGCCAGCAGCCCTAGAGACAGGCGCCTCTACGAGCAGTACTTC
abundance: few
d_gene: NA
j_gene: TRBJ2-7
v_gene: TRBV5-6

CDR3aa: CATSDPGGSYEQYF
CDR3nt: TGTGCCACCAGTGATCCAGGGGGCAGCTACGAGCAGTACTTC
abundance: NA
d_gene: TRBD1
j_gene: TRBJ2-7
v_gene: TRBV24-1

CDR3aa: CATSDRIQGPQVGQYF
CDR3nt: TGTGCCACCAGTGACCGTATACAGGGGCCTCAAGTGGGGCAGTACTTC
abundance: NA
d_gene: TRBD1
j_gene: TRBJ2-7
v_gene: TRBV24-1

CDR3aa: CASSHSDRPNTEAFF
CDR3nt: TGTGCCAGCAGCCATTCGGACAGGCCGAACACTGAAGCTTTCTTT
abundance: NA
d_gene: TRBD1
j_gene: TRBJ1-1
v_gene: TRBV7-6

CDR3aa: CASSPGGYEQYF
CDR3nt: TGTGCCAGCAGCCCGGGGGGGTACGAGCAGTACTTC
abundance: NA
d_gene: TRBD2
j_gene: TRBJ2-7
v_gene: TRBV6-5

CDR3aa: CASRQGDQPQHF
CDR3nt: TGTGCCAGCCGACAGGGAGACCAGCCCCAGCATTTT
abundance: NA
d_gene: TRBD1
j_gene: TRBJ1-5
v_gene: TRBV12-3/TRBV12-4

CDR3aa: CAWSIREKLFF
CDR3nt: TGTGCCTGGAGTATCAGAGAAAAACTGTTTTTT
abundance: few
d_gene: NA
j_gene: TRBJ1-4
v_gene: TRBV30

CDR3aa: CASSQDEGLNTEAFF
CDR3nt: TGCGCCAGCAGCCAAGATGAGGGTCTAAACACTGAAGCTTTCTTT
abundance: NA
d_gene: NA
j_gene: TRBJ1-1
v_gene: TRBV4-3

CDR3aa: CARTSRDSVYEQYF
CDR3nt: TGTGCTAGGACCTCGCGGGACAGCGTCTACGAGCAGTACTTC
abundance: NA
d_gene: NA
j_gene: TRBJ2-7
v_gene: TRBV12-5

CDR3aa: CASSLALISSYNEQFF
CDR3nt: TGCGCCAGCAGCTTGGCTCTTATTAGCTCCTACAATGAGCAGTTCTTC
abundance: NA
d_gene: NA
j_gene: TRBJ2-1
v_gene: TRBV5-1

CDR3aa: CASSSIQQNEQFF
CDR3nt: TGTGCCAGCAGCTCGATACAGCAGAATGAGCAGTTCTTC
abundance: NA
d_gene: NA
j_gene: TRBJ2-1
v_gene: TRBV7-2